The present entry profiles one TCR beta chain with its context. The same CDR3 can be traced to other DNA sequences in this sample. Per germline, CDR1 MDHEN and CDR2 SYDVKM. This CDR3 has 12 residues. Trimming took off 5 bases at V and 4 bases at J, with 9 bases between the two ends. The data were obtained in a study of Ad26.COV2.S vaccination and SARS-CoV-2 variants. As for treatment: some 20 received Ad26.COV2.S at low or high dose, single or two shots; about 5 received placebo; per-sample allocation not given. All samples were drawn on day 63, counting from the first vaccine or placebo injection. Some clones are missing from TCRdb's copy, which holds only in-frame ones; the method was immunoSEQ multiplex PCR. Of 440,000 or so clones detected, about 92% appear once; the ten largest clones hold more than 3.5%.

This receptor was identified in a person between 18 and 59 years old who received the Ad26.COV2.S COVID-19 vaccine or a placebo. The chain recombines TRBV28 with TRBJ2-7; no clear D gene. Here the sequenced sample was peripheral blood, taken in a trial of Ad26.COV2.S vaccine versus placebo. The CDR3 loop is CASSLRDYEQYF. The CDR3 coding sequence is TGTGCCAGCAGTCTTAGAGATTACGAGCAGTACTTC.